This T cell receptor (beta chain) derives from a study of blood T cell repertoires in COVID-19. Study-wide context: Acute and convalescent COVID-19 samples came from the United States, Italy and Spain. Sample material is recorded as cDNA or gDNA derived from T cells, B-cell-depleted T cells, or PBMCs.

The germline gives CDR1 MNHNY, CDR2 SVGAGI (reference sequence). Trimming left V 5 bases short and J 3 bases short, with 21 bases between. The CDR3 covers 17 residues. Authors' data handling: Amplifying reference gene primers gave estimates of nucleated cell counts. The method was immunoSEQ multiplex PCR; TCRdb's version includes in-frame clones alone and lacks a portion of them. V, J and clone size were drawn from that table, and D and trimming were deduced from the DNA. In the table there are 65,000 to 85,000 clones, around three quarters of which are singletons. The rearrangement links TRBV6-6 to TRBJ2-3; maybe TRBD2 (5 bases). Material: peripheral blood. This TCR came from a man aged 50-59 years with active or convalescent COVID-19. The CDR3, as DNA: TGTGCCAGCAGTCTGGTCGGTGGAGCGGTCTTAACAGATACGCAGTATTTT. It yields the protein CASSLVGGAVLTDTQYF.